The T cell receptor beta chain described here comes from a study of blood T cell repertoires in COVID-19. The wider study: Acute-phase and convalescent COVID-19 samples originated in the United States, Italy and Spain. From T cells, B-cell-depleted T cells, or PBMCs came the material, which was cDNA or gDNA.

V lost 0 bases and J lost 6, with 10 bases in between. This CDR3 comprises 14 residues. The germline gives CDR1 SGHRS, CDR2 YFSETQ. In the original processing: Estimates of nucleated cell counts were drawn from the amplification of reference gene primers. Sequenced by immunoSEQ multiplex PCR; TCRdb stores in-frame clones only, minus some. The V and J calls and clone size are taken from that table; D and trimming were inferred from the DNA. Among roughly 300,000 clones listed, 86% were seen once. This clonotype was sampled from a woman between 45 and 65 years old with acute or convalescent COVID-19. The material sequenced was peripheral blood. V gene TRBV5-1 combines with J gene TRBJ1-5; a possible D gene is TRBD1 (6 bases). CDR3 sequence reads: CASSLAGVGQPQHF. The CDR3 DNA sequence: TGCGCCAGCAGCTTGGCAGGGGTCGGTCAGCCCCAGCATTTT.